A selection of T cell receptor beta chains follows, all from one sample in a study of cytomegalovirus exposure and HLA in healthy donors. Some clones are missing from TCRdb's copy, which holds only in-frame ones; the method was immunoSEQ multiplex PCR. The table lists around 150,000 clones, 60% to 85% of them singletons. Source material: PBMCs. These receptor sequences come from a male donor in good health and CMV-seropositive. Each CDR3 is given with its conserved first and last residue. A D gene is named only where the DNA matches it firmly. Rows may omit the clone size; those that give it use once, few, many or a size class.

TRBV2,TRBJ1-1,13,.,few,CASIQEMNTEAFF,TGTGCCAGTATACAGGAGATGAACACTGAAGCTTTCTTT
TRBV4-3,TRBJ2-1,17,TRBD2,.,CASSQEGLAGSNNEQFF,TGCGCCAGCAGCCAAGAGGGACTAGCGGGGTCTAACAATGAGCAGTTCTTC
TRBV19,TRBJ1-5,16,TRBD1,.,CASTGGQTRGNQPQHF,TGTGCCAGTACTGGGGGACAGACCCGGGGGAATCAGCCCCAGCATTTT
TRBV9,TRBJ2-2,17,.,.,CASSPPARGRATGELFF,TGTGCCAGCAGCCCCCCCGCCCGCGGCAGGGCCACCGGGGAGCTGTTTTTT
TRBV10-3,TRBJ1-1,16,TRBD1,.,CAIRKRPGQRNTEAFF,TGTGCCATCAGGAAGAGACCGGGACAGAGGAACACTGAAGCTTTCTTT
TRBV15,TRBJ1-4,15,.,.,CATSLEGRGYEKLFF,TGTGCCACCAGCTTAGAGGGCAGGGGATATGAAAAACTGTTTTTT
TRBV30,TRBJ1-5,13,.,.,CAWSNQGGQPQHF,TGTGCCTGGAGTAACCAGGGCGGTCAGCCCCAGCATTTT
TRBV9,TRBJ2-5,13,.,.,CASAVASQETQYF,TGTGCCAGCGCCGTGGCTTCCCAAGAGACCCAGTACTTC
TRBV7-2,TRBJ1-2,16,TRBD1,.,CASSPGTGGIVDGYTF,TGTGCCAGCAGCCCGGGGACAGGGGGTATAGTCGATGGCTACACCTTC
TRBV29-1,TRBJ1-1,12,.,few,CSVFSSRAEAFF,TGCAGCGTTTTTAGCAGTCGAGCTGAAGCTTTCTTT
TRBV30,TRBJ2-7,13,.,once,CAWSVGGEYEQYF,TGTGCCTGGAGTGTAGGGGGGGAGTACGAGCAGTACTTC
TRBV5-6,TRBJ2-1,13,.,few,CASSPTPGNEQFF,TGTGCCAGCAGCCCCACCCCGGGCAATGAGCAGTTCTTC
TRBV11-2,TRBJ2-3,18,TRBD1,.,CASSARLPGQGNADTQYF,TGTGCCAGCAGCGCACGGCTGCCAGGACAGGGGAACGCAGATACGCAGTATTTT
TRBV7-2,TRBJ1-2,14,TRBD1,.,CASSGQGYGYGYTF,TGTGCCAGCAGCGGACAGGGTTACGGCTATGGCTACACCTTC
TRBV15,TRBJ2-5,15,.,.,CATSRDWAGAETQYF,TGTGCCACCAGCAGAGATTGGGCGGGGGCAGAGACCCAGTACTTC
TRBV2,TRBJ2-5,16,TRBD2,.,CASSAPLWGRGETQYF,TGTGCCAGCAGCGCACCCCTCTGGGGGAGGGGAGAGACCCAGTACTTC
TRBV5-1,TRBJ1-1,15,TRBD1,.,CASSREGQPNTEAFF,TGCGCCAGCAGCCGCGAGGGACAGCCGAACACTGAAGCTTTCTTT
TRBV2,TRBJ2-3,14,.,.,CASSRAGVTDTQYF,TGTGCCAGCAGTCGGGCAGGGGTCACAGATACGCAGTATTTT
TRBV7-2,TRBJ2-7,15,TRBD1,.,CASTRQGVGSYEQYF,TGTGCCAGCACCCGGCAGGGGGTCGGCTCCTACGAGCAGTACTTC
TRBV19,TRBJ2-7,18,TRBD1,.,CASSIVGQGTGTVYEQYF,TGTGCCAGTAGTATAGTGGGCCAAGGGACAGGGACGGTCTACGAGCAGTACTTC
TRBV29-1,TRBJ1-4,14,.,.,CSVAGAATNEKLFF,TGCAGCGTTGCAGGGGCCGCAACTAATGAAAAACTGTTTTTT
TRBV11-2,TRBJ1-3,15,.,.,CASSHSGGAGNTIYF,TGTGCCAGCAGCCACTCCGGGGGTGCTGGAAACACCATATATTTT
TRBV15,TRBJ1-2,15,TRBD1,once,CATSLSPTGNYGYTF,TGTGCCACCAGCCTGAGCCCGACAGGGAACTATGGCTACACCTTC
TRBV10-3,TRBJ2-5,13,TRBD1,few,CAIRETGAETQYF,TGTGCCATCAGGGAGACAGGGGCGGAGACCCAGTACTTC
TRBV14,TRBJ2-3,16,TRBD1,.,CASSPRDRDFTDTQYF,TGTGCCAGCAGTCCGAGGGACAGGGACTTCACAGATACGCAGTATTTT
TRBV6-1,TRBJ2-7,14,TRBD1,few,CASSPIQGAGEQYF,TGTGCCAGCAGCCCGATACAGGGGGCGGGGGAGCAGTACTTC
TRBV5-4,TRBJ2-3,12,.,.,CASSTSTDTQYF,TGTGCCAGCAGCACTTCGACAGATACGCAGTATTTT
TRBV30,TRBJ1-1,13,.,.,CAWSVRENTEAFF,TGTGCCTGGAGTGTACGGGAGAACACTGAAGCTTTCTTT
TRBV4-1,TRBJ1-1,12,.,.,CASSQVLGVAFF,TGCGCCAGCAGCCAAGTTCTGGGCGTAGCTTTCTTT
TRBV7-2,TRBJ2-7,15,TRBD2,once,CASSTNLGLASEQYF,TGTGCCAGCAGCACAAACCTCGGACTAGCCAGCGAGCAGTACTTC